The rows below give T cell receptor beta chains drawn from one sample of a study of blood T cell repertoires in COVID-19. This table comes from immunoSEQ multiplex PCR, and its TCRdb copy is limited to in-frame clones, with some not included. The sample has more than 300,000 clones; more than 85% are singletons. Sequencing was carried out using PBMCs or T cells enriched from blood (not recorded which). The receptors shown here come from a woman in her 30s who had recovered from COVID-19. Each CDR3 is given with its conserved first and last residue. D genes are given only for firm matches. Clone size is given for some rows only: seen once, a few or many times, or a class if the clone is expanded.

V: TRBV7-9; J: TRBJ2-4; D: .; size: .; CDR3: CASSPGSEQYF; DNA: TGTGCCAGCAGCCCCGGGTCAGAACAGTACTTC
V: TRBV12-5; J: TRBJ2-7; D: TRBD1; size: .; CDR3: CASGLVGGPGVIYEQYF; DNA: TGTGCTAGTGGTTTGGTAGGGGGCCCAGGGGTTATTTACGAGCAGTACTTC
V: TRBV5-6; J: TRBJ2-1; D: .; size: .; CDR3: CASSFSSDYNEQFF; DNA: TGTGCCAGCAGCTTCTCATCAGACTACAATGAGCAGTTCTTC
V: TRBV19; J: TRBJ2-4; D: .; size: .; CDR3: CASSTSGIQYF; DNA: TGTGCCAGTAGTACATCAGGCATTCAGTACTTC
V: TRBV3-1/TRBV3-2; J: TRBJ2-3; D: .; size: few; CDR3: CASSQGGPSTDTQYF; DNA: TGTGCCAGCAGCCAAGGGGGCCCCAGCACAGATACGCAGTATTTT
V: TRBV27; J: TRBJ1-6; D: .; size: .; CDR3: CASRSQGPVFPLHF; DNA: TGTGCCAGCAGGTCCCAGGGCCCAGTATTTCCCCTCCACTTT
V: TRBV6-5; J: TRBJ2-2; D: .; size: .; CDR3: CASRARGYTGELFF; DNA: TGTGCCAGCAGAGCTCGGGGTTACACCGGGGAGCTGTTTTTT
V: TRBV6-5; J: TRBJ1-4; D: .; size: .; CDR3: CASSYSAGNEKLFF; DNA: TGTGCCAGCAGTTACTCGGCGGGGAATGAAAAACTGTTTTTT
V: TRBV28; J: TRBJ1-5; D: TRBD1; size: .; CDR3: CASSPGTGGFWNQPQHF; DNA: TGTGCCAGCAGTCCGGGGACAGGGGGCTTTTGGAATCAGCCCCAGCATTTT
V: TRBV5-8; J: TRBJ2-5; D: TRBD1; size: .; CDR3: CASSDPGQGETQYF; DNA: TGTGCCAGCAGCGACCCGGGACAGGGAGAGACCCAGTACTTC
V: TRBV7-9; J: TRBJ1-2; D: .; size: .; CDR3: CASSLESREGYTF; DNA: TGTGCCAGCAGCTTAGAGTCAAGGGAGGGCTACACCTTC
V: TRBV9; J: TRBJ2-7; D: TRBD1; size: .; CDR3: CASSDPGQGEYEQYF; DNA: TGTGCCAGCAGCGACCCGGGACAGGGAGAGTACGAGCAGTACTTC
V: TRBV28; J: TRBJ1-1; D: TRBD1; size: .; CDR3: CASSPVRDRGGTEAFF; DNA: TGTGCCAGCAGTCCAGTCCGGGACAGGGGTGGAACTGAAGCTTTCTTT
V: TRBV19; J: TRBJ2-6; D: .; size: .; CDR3: CASSTRGGSGANVLTF; DNA: TGTGCCAGTAGCACCCGAGGGGGAAGTGGGGCCAACGTCCTGACTTTC
V: TRBV9; J: TRBJ1-3; D: .; size: .; CDR3: CASSVGGGNTIYF; DNA: TGTGCCAGCAGCGTAGGCGGTGGAAACACCATATATTTT
V: TRBV7-9; J: TRBJ2-1; D: TRBD1; size: .; CDR3: CASSLALGQTNNEQFF; DNA: TGTGCCAGCAGCTTAGCGTTGGGACAGACTAACAATGAGCAGTTCTTC
V: TRBV20-1; J: TRBJ1-2; D: TRBD1; size: .; CDR3: CSAPGQGVYTF; DNA: TGCAGTGCGCCGGGACAGGGTGTATACACCTTC
V: TRBV7-7; J: TRBJ1-2; D: .; size: .; CDR3: CASTEWEYGYTF; DNA: TGTGCTAGCACCGAATGGGAGTATGGCTACACCTTC
V: TRBV18; J: TRBJ1-5; D: TRBD1; size: .; CDR3: CASSTSGTGRGQPQHF; DNA: TGTGCCAGCTCAACCTCCGGGACAGGGAGAGGCCAGCCCCAGCATTTT
V: TRBV7-9; J: TRBJ2-1; D: .; size: .; CDR3: CASSLEQGRNEQFF; DNA: TGTGCCAGCAGCTTAGAACAGGGTAGGAATGAGCAGTTCTTC
V: TRBV24-1; J: TRBJ2-1; D: TRBD2; size: .; CDR3: CATSDPGTSGRNEQFF; DNA: TGTGCCACCAGTGATCCCGGGACTAGCGGACGCAATGAGCAGTTCTTC
V: TRBV9; J: TRBJ2-7; D: .; size: .; CDR3: CASSVGQSYEQYF; DNA: TGTGCCAGCAGCGTAGGCCAGTCCTACGAGCAGTACTTC
V: TRBV29-1; J: TRBJ2-2; D: .; size: .; CDR3: CSVENGANTGELFF; DNA: TGCAGCGTTGAAAACGGAGCGAACACCGGGGAGCTGTTTTTT
V: TRBV7-2; J: TRBJ2-3; D: .; size: .; CDR3: CASSLVLYTDTQYF; DNA: TGTGCCAGCAGCTTAGTCCTCTACACAGATACGCAGTATTTT
V: TRBV5-1; J: TRBJ1-4; D: .; size: .; CDR3: CASSLRSAEKLFF; DNA: TGCGCCAGCAGCTTGAGGAGCGCTGAAAAACTGTTTTTT
V: TRBV6-6; J: TRBJ1-1; D: .; size: .; CDR3: CASSYVGAEAFF; DNA: TGTGCCAGCAGTTACGTAGGGGCTGAAGCTTTCTTT
V: TRBV19; J: TRBJ1-1; D: TRBD1; size: .; CDR3: CASSAGTGSEAFF; DNA: TGTGCCAGTAGTGCCGGGACAGGGAGTGAAGCTTTCTTT
V: TRBV11-3; J: TRBJ1-1; D: TRBD1; size: .; CDR3: CASSPQTGGTEAFF; DNA: TGTGCCAGCAGCCCGCAGACAGGGGGCACTGAAGCTTTCTTT
V: TRBV19; J: TRBJ2-7; D: .; size: .; CDR3: CASSIDYGGYEQYF; DNA: TGTGCCAGTAGTATAGATTATGGCGGCTACGAGCAGTACTTC
V: TRBV4-3; J: TRBJ2-2; D: .; size: .; CDR3: CASSQSSNTGELFF; DNA: TGCGCCAGCAGCCAATCATCGAACACCGGGGAGCTGTTTTTT
V: TRBV28; J: TRBJ2-7; D: TRBD1; size: .; CDR3: CASTTDRDHEQYF; DNA: TGTGCCAGCACCACGGACAGGGACCACGAGCAGTACTTC
V: TRBV6-5; J: TRBJ2-7; D: .; size: .; CDR3: CASSRQTPSYEQYF; DNA: TGTGCCAGCAGTCGACAGACACCTTCCTACGAGCAGTACTTC
V: TRBV11-2; J: TRBJ2-1; D: TRBD2; size: .; CDR3: CASSRGLESWGNEQFF; DNA: TGTGCCAGCAGCCGAGGACTAGAATCATGGGGCAATGAGCAGTTCTTC
V: TRBV12-3/TRBV12-4; J: TRBJ1-1; D: .; size: .; CDR3: CASSFRGTEAFF; DNA: TGTGCCAGCAGTTTCCGGGGGACTGAAGCTTTCTTT
V: TRBV6-2/TRBV6-3; J: TRBJ2-7; D: TRBD2; size: .; CDR3: CASSYSIASGRRGYEQYF; DNA: TGTGCCAGCAGTTACTCGATCGCTAGCGGGAGGCGGGGATACGAGCAGTACTTC
V: TRBV15; J: TRBJ1-5; D: .; size: .; CDR3: CATSRDRGANQPQHF; DNA: TGTGCCACCAGCAGAGATCGGGGGGCGAATCAGCCCCAGCATTTT
V: TRBV6-5; J: TRBJ2-7; D: .; size: .; CDR3: CASIFSAYEQYF; DNA: TGTGCCAGCATTTTTAGTGCCTACGAGCAGTACTTC
V: TRBV18; J: TRBJ1-2; D: TRBD1; size: .; CDR3: CASSPPGQGDFGANYGYTF; DNA: TGTGCCAGCTCACCCCCGGGACAGGGCGATTTCGGAGCTAACTATGGCTACACCTTC
V: TRBV6-5; J: TRBJ2-7; D: TRBD1; size: .; CDR3: CASLGGTGPYEQYF; DNA: TGTGCCAGCTTGGGGGGGACAGGGCCCTACGAGCAGTACTTC
V: TRBV6-6; J: TRBJ1-1; D: TRBD1; size: once; CDR3: CASSYGTGPEAFF; DNA: TGTGCCAGCAGTTATGGGACAGGGCCTGAAGCTTTCTTT